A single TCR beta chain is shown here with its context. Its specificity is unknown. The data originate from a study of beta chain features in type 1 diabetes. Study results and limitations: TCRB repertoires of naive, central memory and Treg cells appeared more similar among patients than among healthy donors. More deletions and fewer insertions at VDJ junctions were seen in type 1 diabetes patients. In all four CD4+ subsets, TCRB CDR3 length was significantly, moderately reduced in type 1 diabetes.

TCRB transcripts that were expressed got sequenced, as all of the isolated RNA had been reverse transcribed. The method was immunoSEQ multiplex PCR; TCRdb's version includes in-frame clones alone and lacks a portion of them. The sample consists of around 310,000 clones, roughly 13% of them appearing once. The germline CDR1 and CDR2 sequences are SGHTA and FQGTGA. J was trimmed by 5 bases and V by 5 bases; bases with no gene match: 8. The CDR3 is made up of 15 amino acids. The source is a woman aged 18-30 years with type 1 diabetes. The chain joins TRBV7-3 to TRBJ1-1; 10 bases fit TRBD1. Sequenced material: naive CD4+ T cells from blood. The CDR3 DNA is TGTGCCAGCAGCACCTCGGGACAGGGGATGACTGAAGCTTTCTTT. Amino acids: CASSTSGQGMTEAFF.